This TCR beta chain was sequenced for a study of blood T cell repertoires in COVID-19. Original processing methods: Estimation of nucleated cell counts was performed using reference gene primer amplification. Sequenced by immunoSEQ multiplex PCR; TCRdb stores in-frame clones only, minus some. D and trimming come from the DNA, and the V and J calls and clone size come from that table. The sample has roughly 360,000 clones, around 86% seen once. Cohort 3 recovery required two negative PCRs, clearance, or symptom resolution. Germline CDR1 LNHDA, CDR2 SQIVND (reference sequence). The CDR3 has 13 amino acids. V lost 7 bases, J lost 6 bases, and 5 bases stayed unmatched.

This receptor was obtained from a woman in her fifties or sixties who had recovered from COVID-19. The J gene is TRBJ1-2, the V gene TRBV19; 10 bases line up with TRBD1. Sequencing was carried out using PBMCs or T cells enriched from blood (not recorded which). This CDR3 reads CASTRQGADGYTF. CDR3 bases: TGTGCCAGTACTCGACAGGGGGCCGATGGCTACACCTTC.